The rows below give T cell receptor beta chains drawn from one sample of a study of molecular identifiers for immune sequencing clone quantification. TCRdb passed the PCR reads through MiXCR, listing each CDR3 protein once. The profile shows nearly 55,000 distinct CDR3 sequences, roughly a third of them singletons. Sequencing was carried out using naive CD8+ T cells from blood, with Jurkat cell RNA spiked in. These receptors were obtained from a human donor in good health. Some libraries in this study had Jurkat cell RNA spiked in. Each CDR3 is given with its conserved first and last residue. D genes are given only for firm matches. Clone size appears in some rows only: once, few, many, or a class for an expanded clone.

cdr3_nt: TGCAGCGTTAGTTGGGCAGACTACAATGAGCAGTTCTTC
cdr3_aa: CSVSWADYNEQFF
v_call: TRBV29-1
j_call: TRBJ2-1
clone_size: few
d_call: NA

cdr3_nt: TGTGCCACCAGTCAAGGACTCTACACTGAAGCTTTCTTT
cdr3_aa: CATSQGLYTEAFF
v_call: TRBV24-1
j_call: TRBJ1-1
clone_size: NA
d_call: NA

cdr3_nt: TGTGCCAGCAGTTCCGGTCAGGGGGCCTGGTCGGAGACCCAGTACTTC
cdr3_aa: CASSSGQGAWSETQYF
v_call: TRBV6-5
j_call: TRBJ2-5
clone_size: few
d_call: TRBD1

cdr3_nt: TGTGCCAGCAGCCCATCGGACGAGCAGTACTTC
cdr3_aa: CASSPSDEQYF
v_call: TRBV7-2
j_call: TRBJ2-7
clone_size: many
d_call: NA

cdr3_nt: TGTGCCAGCAGACGCCATCGAGAGACGCAGTATTTT
cdr3_aa: CASRRHRETQYF
v_call: TRBV28
j_call: TRBJ2-3
clone_size: NA
d_call: NA

cdr3_nt: TGTGCCAGCAGTTTCAGGGCCGATGAAAAACTGTTTTTT
cdr3_aa: CASSFRADEKLFF
v_call: TRBV28
j_call: TRBJ1-4
clone_size: NA
d_call: NA

cdr3_nt: TGCAATGCTAGTGAACAGATCATCTACGAGCAGTACTTC
cdr3_aa: CNASEQIIYEQYF
v_call: TRBV20-1
j_call: TRBJ2-7
clone_size: NA
d_call: NA

cdr3_nt: TGTGCCACCAGTGATTATTCGAAAAACATTCAGTACTTC
cdr3_aa: CATSDYSKNIQYF
v_call: TRBV24-1
j_call: TRBJ2-4
clone_size: NA
d_call: NA

cdr3_nt: TGTGCCACCCTCTTCGACGGGAGGGGGGAGTACCAAGAGACCCAGTACTTC
cdr3_aa: CATLFDGRGEYQETQYF
v_call: TRBV28
j_call: TRBJ2-5
clone_size: many
d_call: TRBD2

cdr3_nt: TGTGCCAGCAGCAACCGGGGTGCTGAGCAGTTCTTC
cdr3_aa: CASSNRGAEQFF
v_call: TRBV7-9
j_call: TRBJ2-1
clone_size: few
d_call: NA

cdr3_nt: TGTGCCAGCAGATCTCCAGAAGGAAACACCATATATTTT
cdr3_aa: CASRSPEGNTIYF
v_call: TRBV12-3/TRBV12-4
j_call: TRBJ1-3
clone_size: once
d_call: NA

cdr3_nt: TGTGCCAGCAGCTTGGCCAGGGGTACAGATACGCAGTATTTT
cdr3_aa: CASSLARGTDTQYF
v_call: TRBV7-9
j_call: TRBJ2-3
clone_size: NA
d_call: NA

cdr3_nt: TGTGCCAGCAGATTCGACACAGATACGCAGTATTTT
cdr3_aa: CASRFDTDTQYF
v_call: TRBV7-2
j_call: TRBJ2-3
clone_size: many
d_call: NA

cdr3_nt: TGTGCCATCAGGGCGCCCCTAGCTGGTGAGCAGTTCTTC
cdr3_aa: CAIRAPLAGEQFF
v_call: TRBV10-3
j_call: TRBJ2-1
clone_size: NA
d_call: NA

cdr3_nt: TGTGCCAGCAGCTCAGCCAGGACAGGCCAAGAGACCCAGTACTTC
cdr3_aa: CASSSARTGQETQYF
v_call: TRBV13
j_call: TRBJ2-5
clone_size: many
d_call: TRBD1

cdr3_nt: TGTGCCACCAGTGACACAGGGGAACAGGTCTACAATGAGCAGTTCTTC
cdr3_aa: CATSDTGEQVYNEQFF
v_call: TRBV24-1
j_call: TRBJ2-1
clone_size: NA
d_call: TRBD1

cdr3_nt: TGTGCCAGCAGCGACCTGACTAGCAACTCCTACGAGCAGTACTTC
cdr3_aa: CASSDLTSNSYEQYF
v_call: TRBV7-2
j_call: TRBJ2-7
clone_size: few
d_call: TRBD2

cdr3_nt: TGTGCCAGCAGCGGAGTTACCGGGGAGCTGATTTTT
cdr3_aa: CASSGVTGELIF
v_call: TRBV12-3/TRBV12-4
j_call: TRBJ2-2
clone_size: NA
d_call: NA

cdr3_nt: TGTGCCAGCAGTTTGAGTTCGTGGGAGACCCAATACTTC
cdr3_aa: CASSLSSWETQYF
v_call: TRBV12-3/TRBV12-4
j_call: TRBJ2-5
clone_size: NA
d_call: NA

cdr3_nt: TGTGCCAGCAGCCAGGGACTAGCGGACCCAGAGACCCAGTACTTC
cdr3_aa: CASSQGLADPETQYF
v_call: TRBV27
j_call: TRBJ2-5
clone_size: few
d_call: TRBD2

cdr3_nt: TGCAGCGTTGACGAGCCGGGGGCTGGTACTGAAGCTTTCTTT
cdr3_aa: CSVDEPGAGTEAFF
v_call: TRBV29-1
j_call: TRBJ1-1
clone_size: few
d_call: NA

cdr3_nt: TGCGCCAGCAGCACGGACACGTACTCCTACGAGCAGTACTTC
cdr3_aa: CASSTDTYSYEQYF
v_call: TRBV5-1
j_call: TRBJ2-7
clone_size: many
d_call: NA